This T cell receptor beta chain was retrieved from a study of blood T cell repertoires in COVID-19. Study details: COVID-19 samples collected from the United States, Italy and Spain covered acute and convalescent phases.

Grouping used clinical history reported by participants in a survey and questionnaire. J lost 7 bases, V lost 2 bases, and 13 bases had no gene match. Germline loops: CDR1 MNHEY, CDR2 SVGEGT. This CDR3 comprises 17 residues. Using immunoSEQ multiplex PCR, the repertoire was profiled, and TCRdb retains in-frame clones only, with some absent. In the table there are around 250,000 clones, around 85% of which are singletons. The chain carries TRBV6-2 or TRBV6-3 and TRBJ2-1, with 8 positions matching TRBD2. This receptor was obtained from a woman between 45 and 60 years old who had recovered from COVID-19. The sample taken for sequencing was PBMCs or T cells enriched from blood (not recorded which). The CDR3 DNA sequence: TGTGCCAGCAGTTACGAGGCTAGCGGGTGGGTGAAGAATGAGCAGTTCTTC. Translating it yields CASSYEASGWVKNEQFF.